These T cell receptor beta chains were read from a single sample in a study of beta chain features in type 1 diabetes. Clones were sequenced by immunoSEQ multiplex PCR, and TCRdb holds only the in-frame ones, with some missing. The sample records hundreds of thousands of clones, 17% being singletons. Sequenced input: naive CD4+ T cells from blood. These TCRs come from a woman under 30 in good health. The conserved cysteine and the conserved F or W are not part of the CDR3 here. Fields, in order: V gene, J gene, CDR3 protein.

V: TRBV27; J: TRBJ2-3; CDR3: ASRALGDRVHDTQY
V: TRBV7-2; J: TRBJ2-4; CDR3: ASSLREAKNIQY
V: TRBV19; J: TRBJ2-2; CDR3: ASRTGRTAGELF
V: TRBV18; J: TRBJ2-4; CDR3: ASSPPSLAKNIQY
V: TRBV18; J: TRBJ1-4; CDR3: ATHRGWDEKLF
V: TRBV10-3; J: TRBJ1-4; CDR3: AISESGQINEKLF
V: TRBV7-9; J: TRBJ2-3; CDR3: ASRGEADTQY
V: TRBV5-1; J: TRBJ2-5; CDR3: ASSLGSAEETQY
V: TRBV28; J: TRBJ2-1; CDR3: ASSPPGGDEQF
V: TRBV28; J: TRBJ2-2; CDR3: ASSLLIGSGRKLF
V: TRBV7-2; J: TRBJ1-2; CDR3: ASSLIGRRGYGYT
V: TRBV29-1; J: TRBJ2-5; CDR3: SGNRGSETQY
V: TRBV9; J: TRBJ2-2; CDR3: ASSVRLAAGELF
V: TRBV9; J: TRBJ2-3; CDR3: ASSPGPAGGLDTQY
V: TRBV7-3; J: TRBJ2-1; CDR3: ASSARTGNEQF
V: TRBV28; J: TRBJ1-2; CDR3: ASSFSGAHGYT
V: TRBV5-1; J: TRBJ2-6; CDR3: ASSSRGPGANVLT
V: TRBV5-6; J: TRBJ2-2; CDR3: ASSPLPYGNTGELF
V: TRBV19; J: TRBJ2-7; CDR3: ASSIAGGPYEQY
V: TRBV2; J: TRBJ2-1; CDR3: ASSYMEGSYNEQF
V: TRBV21-1; J: TRBJ2-5; CDR3: ASSKNFVDRQETQY
V: TRBV5-6; J: TRBJ1-2; CDR3: ASSLVDTNYGYT
V: TRBV27; J: TRBJ1-1; CDR3: ASSFGRGRNTEAF
V: TRBV7-2; J: TRBJ2-7; CDR3: ASSLGRLAGTTYEQY
V: TRBV7-9; J: TRBJ2-2; CDR3: ASSRARDRGTGELF
V: TRBV18; J: TRBJ2-7; CDR3: ASADRDRDFYEQY
V: TRBV10-1; J: TRBJ2-5; CDR3: ASQRDSEETQY
V: TRBV18; J: TRBJ2-3; CDR3: ASRPAGGPNTQY